This T cell receptor beta chain was recovered during a study of regulatory T cells in long-lasting Graves disease. CDR3 regions were amplified by Arm-PCR using iRepertoire HTBI primers to build TCR beta libraries. One entry per CDR3 protein, called by TCRdb with MiXCR from the multiplex PCR reads. The sample carries around 400,000 distinct CDR3 sequences, approximately 12% recorded once. Time point indicated: newly diagnosed GD, antithyroid drugs for less than 3 months. Construction of the TCR library relied on RNA isolated from PBMCs. The germline V gene has CDR1 SGHDT and CDR2 YYEEEE. This CDR3 contains 12 residues. Trimming removed 4 bases at V and 4 bases at J, with 9 bases between. This same sample was also taken into another study, of T cells in Graves' hyperthyroidism and ophthalmopathy. That work contributes: Median prediction lead before ophthalmopathy onset was 5 to 7.5 months with the model.

Sequencing used peripheral blood mononuclear cells (PBMCs), obtained at new diagnosis, from a patient treated with antithyroid drugs. The TCR sequence derives from a woman aged 18-35 years with Graves disease. The chain recombines TRBV5-6 with TRBJ2-7; D is possibly TRBD2 (5 bases). The CDR3: CASSRIAYEQYF. In DNA form, the CDR3 reads TGTGCCAGCAGCCGCATAGCGTACGAGCAGTACTTC.